The sequence of this T cell receptor (beta chain) was determined in a study of blood T cell repertoires in COVID-19. TCRdb's table, derived via immunoSEQ multiplex PCR, lists solely in-frame clones and lacks some. The sample carries 100,000 to 150,000 clones, approximately 81% recorded once. Germline V gene sequence: CDR1 SGHVS, CDR2 FNYEAQ. V lost 7 bases, J lost 9 bases, and 9 bases stayed unmatched. This CDR3 region has 15 residues. The V call is TRBV7-6, the J call TRBJ1-6, with 10 bases matching TRBD1. This receptor was identified in a man between 60 and 75 years old with acute or convalescent COVID-19. Material: peripheral blood. The DNA of the CDR3 is TGTGCCAGCACACAAGCCCGGGACAGGGGTTCACCCCTCCACTTT. It specifies CASTQARDRGSPLHF.